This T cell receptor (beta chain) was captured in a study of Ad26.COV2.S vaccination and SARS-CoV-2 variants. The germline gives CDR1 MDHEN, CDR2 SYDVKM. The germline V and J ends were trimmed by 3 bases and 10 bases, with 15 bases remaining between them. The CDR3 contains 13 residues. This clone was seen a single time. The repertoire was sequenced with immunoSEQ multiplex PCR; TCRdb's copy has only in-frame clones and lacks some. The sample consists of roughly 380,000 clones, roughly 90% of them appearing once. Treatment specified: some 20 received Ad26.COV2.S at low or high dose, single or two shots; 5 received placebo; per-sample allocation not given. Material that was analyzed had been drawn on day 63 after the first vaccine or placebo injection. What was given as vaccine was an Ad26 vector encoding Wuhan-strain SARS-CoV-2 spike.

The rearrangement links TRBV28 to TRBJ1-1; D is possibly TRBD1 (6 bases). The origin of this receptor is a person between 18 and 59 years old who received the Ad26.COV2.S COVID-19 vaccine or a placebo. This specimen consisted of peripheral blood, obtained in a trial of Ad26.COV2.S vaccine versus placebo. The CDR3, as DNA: TGTGCCAGCAGTTTCCTCCCCGGGGGCGGAGCTTTCTTT. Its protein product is CASSFLPGGGAFF.